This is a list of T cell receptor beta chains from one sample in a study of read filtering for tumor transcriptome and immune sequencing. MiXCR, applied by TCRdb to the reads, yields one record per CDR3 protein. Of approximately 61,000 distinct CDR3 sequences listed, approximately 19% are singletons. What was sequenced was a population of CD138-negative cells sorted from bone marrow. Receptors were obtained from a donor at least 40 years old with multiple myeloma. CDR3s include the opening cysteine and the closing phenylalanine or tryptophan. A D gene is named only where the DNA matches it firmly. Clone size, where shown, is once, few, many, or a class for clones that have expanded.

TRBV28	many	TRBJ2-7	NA	TGTGCCAGCAGTCTTCCACGGAATACCTACGAGCAGTACTTC	CASSLPRNTYEQYF
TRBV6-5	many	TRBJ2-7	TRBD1	TGTGCCAGCAGGGTTACCGGGACAGGGGACGAGCAGTACTTC	CASRVTGTGDEQYF
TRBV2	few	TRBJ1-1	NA	TGTGCCAGCAAAGGGACGGTAGACTTCGGAGCTTTCTTT	CASKGTVDFGAFF
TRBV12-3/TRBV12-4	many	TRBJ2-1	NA	TGTGCCAGCAGACCCCCGGCGGGAAACTCCTACAATGAGCAGTTCTTC	CASRPPAGNSYNEQFF
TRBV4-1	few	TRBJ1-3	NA	TGCGCCAGCAGCCAAGATGGCAGGGTTAGGGACACCATATATTTT	CASSQDGRVRDTIYF
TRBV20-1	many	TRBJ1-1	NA	TGCAGTGCTGATCAAGGGGACACTGAAGCTTTCTTT	CSADQGDTEAFF
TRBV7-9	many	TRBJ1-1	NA	TGTGCCAGCAGCCCTCGGGATACTGAAGCTTTCTTT	CASSPRDTEAFF
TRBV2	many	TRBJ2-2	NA	TGTGCCAGCAGCGTGGCTGGCGGGGAGCTGTTTTTT	CASSVAGGELFF
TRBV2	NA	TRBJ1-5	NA	TGTGCCAGCAGTGTCGGCATCAGGGGAATCAGCCAGCCCCAGCATTTT	CASSVGIRGISQPQHF
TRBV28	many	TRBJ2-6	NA	TGTGCCAGCAGTTCCCGACGGGCCCCTGGGGCCAACGTCCTGACTTTC	CASSSRRAPGANVLTF
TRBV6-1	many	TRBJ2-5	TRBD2	TGTGCCAGCAGTACCGGGACTAGCGGACAAGAGACCCAGTACTTC	CASSTGTSGQETQYF
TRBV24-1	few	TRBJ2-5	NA	TGTGCCACCAGTGATTCCGGGACCAAACAAGAGACCCAGTACTTC	CATSDSGTKQETQYF
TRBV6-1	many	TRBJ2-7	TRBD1	TGTGCCAGCAGCGCCCGACAGGGTAATTACGAGCAGTACTTC	CASSARQGNYEQYF
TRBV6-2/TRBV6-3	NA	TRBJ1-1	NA	TGTGCCAGCAGTTTCCGGCCTCCGGGGTCCCCAGACAACACTGAAGCTTTCTTT	CASSFRPPGSPDNTEAFF
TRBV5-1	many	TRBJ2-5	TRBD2	TGCGCCAGCAGCTTTGAGCGGGGGGGTCAAGAGACCCAGTACTTC	CASSFERGGQETQYF
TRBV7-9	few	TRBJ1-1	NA	TGTGCGAGCTACGGTGACTACACTGAAGCTTTCTTT	CASYGDYTEAFF
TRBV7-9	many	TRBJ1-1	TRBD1	TGTGCCAGCAGCTCTAATCCAGGACAGGGGACAAACACTGAAGCTTTCTTT	CASSSNPGQGTNTEAFF
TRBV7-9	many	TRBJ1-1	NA	TGTGCCAGCAGCTTAAGGGACACTGAAGCTTTCTTT	CASSLRDTEAFF
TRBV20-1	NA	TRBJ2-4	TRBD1	TGCAGTGCTCTAGACAGGGGCCGGGCCAAAAACATTCAGTACTTC	CSALDRGRAKNIQYF
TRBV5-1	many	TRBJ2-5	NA	TGCGCCAGCAGAACAGGACAGACCCAGTACTTC	CASRTGQTQYF
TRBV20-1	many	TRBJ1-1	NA	TGCAGTGCCACCGGGGGCGCTGAAGCTTTCTTT	CSATGGAEAFF
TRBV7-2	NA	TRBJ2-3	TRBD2	TGTGCCAGCAGCTTAGTAGCCGGGGGGAGCACAGATACGCAGTATTTT	CASSLVAGGSTDTQYF
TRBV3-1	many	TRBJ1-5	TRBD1	TGTGCCAGCAGCCGGGGACAGGGGGCGAACAATCAGCCCCAGCATTTT	CASSRGQGANNQPQHF
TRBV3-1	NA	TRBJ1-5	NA	TGTGCCAGCAGCCAAGGTGGAGGACAGCCCCAGCATTTT	CASSQGGGQPQHF
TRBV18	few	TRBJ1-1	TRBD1	TGTGCCAGCTCGGCCGGGACAGGGGCGGGCACTGAAGCTTTCTTT	CASSAGTGAGTEAFF
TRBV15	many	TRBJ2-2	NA	TGTGCCACCAGCAGGGACACCATAAACACCGGGGAGCTGTTTTTT	CATSRDTINTGELFF
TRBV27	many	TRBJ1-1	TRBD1	TGTGCCAGCGCCAGGGGGAGAGGCACTGAAGCTTTCTTT	CASARGRGTEAFF
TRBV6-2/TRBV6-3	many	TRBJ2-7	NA	TGTGCCGCAGGGCGCGGGGGCATAGGGGAGCAGTACTTC	CAAGRGGIGEQYF
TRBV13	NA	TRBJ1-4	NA	TGTGCCAGCAGCTTGGGATCAACTAATGAAAAACTGTTTTTT	CASSLGSTNEKLFF
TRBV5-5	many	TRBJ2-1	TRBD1	TGTGCCAGCAGCTTCCGGGACAGGACCTACAATGAGCAGTTCTTC	CASSFRDRTYNEQFF
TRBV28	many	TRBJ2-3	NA	TGTGCCAGCAGTCCAGGCGCCACAGATACGCAGTATTTT	CASSPGATDTQYF
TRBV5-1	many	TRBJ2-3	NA	TGCGCCAGCAGCTTTAGGGCCGGCACAGATACGCAGTATTTT	CASSFRAGTDTQYF
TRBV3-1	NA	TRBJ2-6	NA	TGTGCCGGCAGCCTAGGGTCCACGTACTCTGGGGCCAACGTCCAGACTTTC	CAGSLGSTYSGANVQTF
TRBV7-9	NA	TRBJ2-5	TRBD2	TGTGCCAGCAGCTTCCAGCGGGAGCGGGAGGCCCAGTACTTC	CASSFQREREAQYF
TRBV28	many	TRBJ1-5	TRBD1	TGTGCCAGCACCCAGGGGGGGGAACAGCCCCAGCATTTT	CASTQGGEQPQHF
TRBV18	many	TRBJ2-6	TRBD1	TGTGCCAGCGCGGGGACAGGGTCTGGGGCCAACGTCCTGACTTTC	CASAGTGSGANVLTF
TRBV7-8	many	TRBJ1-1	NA	TGTGCCAGCAGCTCGGGGGTAGGGAACACTGAAGCTTTCTTT	CASSSGVGNTEAFF
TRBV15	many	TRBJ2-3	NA	TGTGCCACCAGCAGTAACATTAGATCCACAGATACGCAGTATTTT	CATSSNIRSTDTQYF
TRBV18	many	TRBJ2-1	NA	TGTGCCAGCTCACCAGTAAGGGGTCCCAATGAGCAGTTCTTC	CASSPVRGPNEQFF
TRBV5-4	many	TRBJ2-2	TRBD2	TGTGCCAGCACCCGGGGCGGGGGAGCGAACACCGGGGAGCTGTTTTTT	CASTRGGGANTGELFF
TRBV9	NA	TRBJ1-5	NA	TGTGCCAGCAGCCCGCTCGGAGGCGGGGGTCAGCCCCAGCATTTT	CASSPLGGGGQPQHF
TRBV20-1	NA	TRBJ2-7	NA	TGCAGTGCTACCACGGTTGGGGAGCAGTACTTC	CSATTVGEQYF
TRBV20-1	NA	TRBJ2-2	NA	TGCAGTGCTGAGAGCGGAAACACCGGGGAGCTGTTTTTT	CSAESGNTGELFF
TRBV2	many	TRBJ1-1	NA	TGTGCCAGCAGTGGTCAGACGAACACTGAAGCTTTCTTT	CASSGQTNTEAFF
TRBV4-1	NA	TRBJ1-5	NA	TGCGCCAGCAGCATAACCGCGGGGAGCAATCAGCCCCAGCATTTT	CASSITAGSNQPQHF
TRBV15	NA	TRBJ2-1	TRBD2	TGTGCCACCGGCAGAGCCACTAAGGCTAGCGGGAACAATGAGCTGTTCTTC	CATGRATKASGNNELFF
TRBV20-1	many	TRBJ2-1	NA	TGCAGTGCACCCCACAGGGCTATGGGGAATGAGCAGTTCTTC	CSAPHRAMGNEQFF
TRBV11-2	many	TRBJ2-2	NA	TGTGCCAGCAGCTTAGGAGGACAGAGATGGAACACCGGGGAGCTGTTTTTT	CASSLGGQRWNTGELFF
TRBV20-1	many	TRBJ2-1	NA	TGCAGTGCAATACTAGGAGGCTACAATGAGCAGTTCTTC	CSAILGGYNEQFF
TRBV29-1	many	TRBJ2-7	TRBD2	TGCAGCGTTGAAGCGGTACTAGCGGGAATAGAGTACGAGCAGTACTTC	CSVEAVLAGIEYEQYF
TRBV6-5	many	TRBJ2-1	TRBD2	TGTGCCAGCAGTTACTCGAGTAGGATCGCTAGCGGGAGACGTGAGCAGTTCTTC	CASSYSSRIASGRREQFF
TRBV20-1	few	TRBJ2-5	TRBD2	TGCAGTGCTCCCGGGACTAGCGGGGAGCAAGAGACCCAGTACTTC	CSAPGTSGEQETQYF
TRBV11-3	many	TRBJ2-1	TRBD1	TGTGCCAGCAGCCTCGTAAGGACAGGGTTTTCGACTGAGCAGTTCTTC	CASSLVRTGFSTEQFF
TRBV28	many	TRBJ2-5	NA	TGTGCCAGCAGTAGAGAGCCAGAGACCCAGTACTTC	CASSREPETQYF
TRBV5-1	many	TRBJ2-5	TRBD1	TGCGCCAGCAGCCTGGGACAGGCACAAGAGACCCAGTACTTC	CASSLGQAQETQYF
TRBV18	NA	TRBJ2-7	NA	TGTGCCAGCTCATCACCGAAACGAAACGAGCAGTACTTC	CASSSPKRNEQYF
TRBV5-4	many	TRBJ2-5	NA	TGTGCCAGCAACAACGGACGGCTCCAAGAGACCCAGTACTTC	CASNNGRLQETQYF